These 25 T cell receptor beta chains were all obtained from the same sample, sequenced in a study of cytomegalovirus exposure and HLA in healthy donors. The PCR used 60 Vbeta and 13 Jbeta primers. This table comes from immunoSEQ multiplex PCR, and its TCRdb copy is limited to in-frame clones, with some not included. This sample carries some 120,000 clones, about three quarters of them seen once, and the ten largest clones take 0.85% to 1.3%. The sample was PBMCs. Receptor source: a human donor in good health.

The V call is TRBV9, the J call TRBJ2-1; 12 positions match TRBD2. The CDR3 spans 15 residues. Trimming removed 4 bases from V and 2 bases from J; junction bases left unmatched: 1. The V gene's germline CDR1 is SGDLS and CDR2 YYNGEE. CDR3 in amino acids: CASSLAGGPYNEQFF. CDR3 nucleotide sequence: TGTGCCAGCAGCCTAGCGGGGGGGCCCTACAATGAGCAGTTCTTC.

V usage is TRBV9 and J usage is TRBJ2-5; D not certain. Per germline, CDR1 SGDLS and CDR2 YYNGEE. The ends were cut back, 4 bases at V and 5 bases at J, with 12 bases in the middle. This CDR3 comprises 13 residues. In DNA, the CDR3 is TGTGCCAGCAGCCCCCAAGTTGAGGAGACCCAGTACTTC. Translating it yields CASSPQVEETQYF.

V usage is TRBV7-2 and J usage is TRBJ2-6; maybe TRBD2 (5 bases). The CDR3 has 16 residues. V was pared by 4 bases and J by 0 bases, with 10 bases between. Germline V gene sequence: CDR1 SGHTA, CDR2 FQGNSA. This chain's CDR3 is CASSSWRISGANVLTF. The CDR3 nucleotides read TGTGCCAGCAGCTCCTGGAGGATCTCTGGGGCCAACGTCCTGACTTTC.

In this sample, this clone turned up a few times. The chain uses TRBV6-5 and TRBJ1-1; possible D gene TRBD1, 5 bases. This CDR3 has 13 amino acids. Germline CDR1 is MNHEY and CDR2 is SVGAGI. The germline V and J ends were trimmed by 6 bases and 0 bases, with 8 bases remaining between them. The CDR3 region has the DNA TGTGCCAGCAGGGCAGGGTTGAACACTGAAGCTTTCTTT. This gives the protein CASRAGLNTEAFF.

The chain carries TRBV5-1 and TRBJ1-1; TRBD1 matches 11 bases. V shed 4 bases and J 4 bases; nucleotides not matched to a gene: 6. The CDR3 spans 15 residues. Per the germline V gene, CDR1 is SGHRS and CDR2 is YFSETQ. The CDR3 nucleotides read TGCGCCAGCAGCCCCTACGGGACAGGGGGCACTGAAGCTTTCTTT. Protein product: CASSPYGTGGTEAFF.

The chain uses TRBV5-1 and TRBJ2-7, with TRBD2 matching 14 bases. The CDR3 length is 17 residues. CDR1 is SGHRS and CDR2 is YFSETQ in the germline V gene. After removal of 0 bases from V and 4 bases from J, the junction contained 6 bases not matched to a gene. DNA for the CDR3: TGCGCCAGCAGCTTGGAGACTAGCGGGGGGGAAGGGTACGAGCAGTACTTC. It encodes CASSLETSGGEGYEQYF.

V is TRBV7-2 and J is TRBJ2-1; TRBD2 might be the D (5 bases). Germline V lookup: CDR1 SGHTA, CDR2 FQGNSA. The CDR3 totals 12 residues. Trimming took off 6 bases at V and 14 bases at J, with 17 bases between the two ends. The DNA of the CDR3 is TGTGCCAGCAGTCTGATAGGAGGACGGAAGTTCTTC. It encodes CASSLIGGRKFF. The entire variable domain, with the rest obtained from reference TRBV7-2 and TRBJ2-1, is as follows: GAGVSQSPSNKVTEKGKDVELRCDPISGHTALYWYRQSLGQGLEFLIYFQGNSAPDKSGLPSDRFSAERTGGSVSTLTIQRTQQEDSAVYLCASSLIGGRKFFGPGTRLTVL.

This chain joins TRBV15 and TRBJ1-1; TRBD1 agrees at 8 bases. This CDR3 contains 14 residues. Trimming took 5 bases from V and 5 from J; bases not matched to a gene: 7. Germline V gene lookup returns CDR1 LNHNV and CDR2 YYDKDF (reference sequence). The CDR3 DNA follows: TGTGCCACCAGCTTGAACAGGGGGGGGACTGAAGCTTTCTTT. Its translation is CATSLNRGGTEAFF.

For the CDR3, the DNA is TGTGCCAGCAGCGTGGGGGCACAAGAGACCCAGTACTTC. Residues: CASSVGAQETQYF. The chain couples TRBV7-7 to TRBJ2-5; tentatively, D is TRBD1 (6 bases). CDR1 and CDR2 from the germline V gene are SSHAT and FNYEAQ (reference sequence). This CDR3 has 13 amino acids. Trimming removed 5 bases at V and 2 bases at J, with 9 bases between. The complete variable domain, with remaining parts taken from reference TRBV7-7 and TRBJ2-5, reads GAGVSQSPRYKVTKRGQDVTLRCDPISSHATLYWYQQALGQGPEFLTYFNYEAQPDKSGLPSDRFSAERPEGSISTLTIQRTEQRDSAMYRCASSVGAQETQYFGPGTRLLVL.

The V gene is TRBV2, the J gene TRBJ2-1, with a tentative D call TRBD2 (6 bases). Germline CDR1 and CDR2: SNHLY and FYNNEI. Trimming shortened V by 5 bases and J by 9 bases, and 23 bases separated the two germline ends. The CDR3 totals 16 residues. CDR3 region: CASSRSPGLPDGEQFF. In nucleotides, the CDR3 is TGTGCCAGCAGTCGGAGCCCGGGACTGCCAGACGGTGAGCAGTTCTTC.

This chain links TRBV5-8 with TRBJ2-1, with a weak D call TRBD2 (6 bases). V was pared by 4 bases and J by 6 bases, with 14 bases between. The germline CDR1 and CDR2 sequences are SGHTS and YDEGEE. The CDR3 runs to 14 residues. In DNA form, the CDR3 reads TGTGCCAGCAGCCTCGAGCGGGTCGGCAATGAGCAGTTCTTC. This gives the protein CASSLERVGNEQFF.

The V gene is TRBV28, the J gene TRBJ1-2, with 11 positions matching TRBD1. Germline V gene data show CDR1 as MDHEN and CDR2 as SYDVKM. V was clipped by 5 bases and J by 4 bases; unmatched bases: 6. CDR3 length: 15 amino acids. The CDR3 sequence is CASSTGQGAVYGYTF. CDR3 nucleotide sequence: TGTGCCAGCAGTACCGGACAGGGGGCTGTCTATGGCTACACCTTC.

The chain is built from TRBV4-2 and TRBJ2-7; no clear D gene. V was shortened by 0 bases and J by 2 bases, with 11 bases between the two germline ends. This CDR3 contains 15 residues. In germline, CDR1 is LGHNA, CDR2 YNFKEQ. CDR3 region: CASSQDGHNTYEQYF. The DNA for the CDR3 is TGTGCCAGCAGCCAAGATGGGCACAATACCTACGAGCAGTACTTC.

This clone was observed a few times. The rearrangement joins TRBV7-9 to TRBJ1-1, with TRBD1 as a possible D gene (5 bases). Per germline, CDR1 SEHNR and CDR2 FQNEAQ (reference sequence). This CDR3 spans 15 amino acids. Trimming removed 7 bases from V and 1 base from J, with 16 bases in between. CDR3 region: CASTMGGGGNTEAFF. The DNA of the CDR3 is TGTGCCAGCACCATGGGCGGGGGAGGGAACACTGAAGCTTTCTTT. The whole variable domain, filled in from reference TRBV7-9 and TRBJ1-1, reads DTGVSQNPRHKITKRGQNVTFRCDPISEHNRLYWYRQTLGQGPEFLTYFQNEAQLEKSRLLSDRFSAERPKGSFSTLEIQRTEQGDSAMYLCASTMGGGGNTEAFFGQGTRLTVV.

V and J are TRBV28 and TRBJ1-4, with a tentative D call TRBD1 (6 bases). V lost 5 bases and J 7 bases, leaving 14 bases between the germline ends. The V gene's germline CDR1 is MDHEN and CDR2 SYDVKM. The CDR3 totals 14 residues. The CDR3 nucleotides are TGTGCCAGCAGTAAACAGGGATTCGGTGAAAAACTGTTTTTT. This sequence encodes CASSKQGFGEKLFF.

The rearrangement links TRBV4-1 to TRBJ1-1, with a weak D call TRBD1 (6 bases). Deletions cut 4 bases from V and 1 base from J, with 10 bases between. This CDR3 region has 14 residues. Germline values: CDR1 MGHRA, CDR2 YSYEKL. This chain's CDR3 is CASSLRTENTEAFF. The DNA of the CDR3 is TGCGCCAGCAGCCTCAGGACAGAGAACACTGAAGCTTTCTTT.

Only one count was recorded for this clone. The V call is TRBV19, the J call TRBJ2-5, with a tentative D call TRBD1 (6 bases). This CDR3 comprises 16 residues. V shed 4 bases and J shed 5 bases, with 20 bases lying between them. Germline V gene lookup returns CDR1 LNHDA and CDR2 SQIVND (reference sequence). The CDR3 nucleotides read TGTGCCAGTAGTACGGCCCTCAGGGGTAAGGGTGAGACCCAGTACTTC. Amino acids: CASSTALRGKGETQYF.

There are a few counts of this clone. The V call is TRBV6-4, the J call TRBJ2-5; TRBD1 is a possible D gene (6 bases). Germline CDR1 reads MRHNA; CDR2 reads SNTAGT. Trimming pared 8 bases from V and 5 bases from J, leaving 15 bases between. CDR3 length: 13 residues. The CDR3 loop reads CASCSGGCETQYF. The CDR3 DNA reads as TGTGCCAGCTGCTCTGGGGGCTGTGAGACCCAGTACTTC.

The rearrangement joins TRBV10-1 to TRBJ2-2, with 8 bases identical to TRBD1. After removal of 4 bases from V and 5 bases from J, the junction contained 3 bases not matched to a gene. From germline, CDR1 is WNHNN and CDR2 SYGVQD (reference sequence). CDR3 length equals 14 residues. The CDR3 DNA sequence: TGCGCCAGCAGTGCACAGGGGGGAACCGGGGAGCTGTTTTTT. Translating gives CASSAQGGTGELFF.

The rearrangement joins TRBV4-2 to TRBJ2-7, with unresolved D. This CDR3 has 12 residues. Trimming stripped 4 bases from V and 4 bases from J, with 8 bases between. Germline V gene lookup returns CDR1 LGHNA and CDR2 YNFKEQ. The CDR3 DNA sequence: TGTGCCAGCAGCCCTTCTGAGTACGAGCAGTACTTC. Its translation: CASSPSEYEQYF.

The J gene is TRBJ2-5, the V gene TRBV6-6; 8 bases are a match to TRBD2. CDR3 length equals 15 residues. The junction had 10 bases not matched to a gene; V was cut back by 5 bases and J by 5 bases. The germline V gene has CDR1 MNHNY and CDR2 SVGAGI (reference sequence). The CDR3 sequence: CASSPSGTRWETQYF. The CDR3 DNA sequence: TGTGCCAGCAGTCCGTCCGGGACTAGGTGGGAGACCCAGTACTTC.

The V gene is TRBV27, the J gene TRBJ1-1; TRBD1 might be the D (5 bases). This CDR3 is 13 amino acids long. V was pared by 3 bases and J by 5 bases, with 10 bases between. Per the germline V gene, CDR1 is MNHEY and CDR2 is SMNVEV (reference sequence). CDR3 DNA sequence: TGTGCCAGCAGTTTCTCCGGGGGTACTGAAGCTTTCTTT. As protein: CASSFSGGTEAFF.

J is TRBJ2-5 and V is TRBV5-1; 8 nucleotides align to TRBD1. The J segment lost 4 bases and the V segment lost 4 bases, leaving 15 bases of the junction unmatched. This CDR3 spans 17 amino acids. Germline loops: CDR1 SGHRS, CDR2 YFSETQ. This CDR3 is CASSRDRGSSGRETQYF. As DNA, the CDR3 is TGCGCCAGCAGCCGAGACAGGGGATCATCAGGGCGAGAGACCCAGTACTTC. The whole variable domain, remainder taken from reference TRBV5-1 and TRBJ2-5, is KAGVTQTPRYLIKTRGQQVTLSCSPISGHRSVSWYQQTPGQGLQFLFEYFSETQRNKGNFPGRFSGRQFSNSRSEMNVSTLELGDSALYLCASSRDRGSSGRETQYFGPGTRLLVL.

The V and J genes are TRBV28 and TRBJ1-1; tentatively, D is TRBD1 (6 bases). V was pared by 6 bases and J by 4 bases, with 18 bases between. The CDR3 runs to 15 residues. The germline CDR1 and CDR2 sequences are MDHEN and SYDVKM. CDR3 nucleotides: TGTGCCAGCAGCCTTACCGGGACATTGGGCACTGAAGCTTTCTTT. It is translated as CASSLTGTLGTEAFF.

The gene calls are TRBV9 and TRBJ2-3; TRBD2 matches at 9 bases. This CDR3 contains 15 residues. V shed 0 bases and J 5 bases; nucleotides not matched to a gene: 4. CDR1 SGDLS and CDR2 YYNGEE come from the germline V gene. This chain's CDR3 is CASSVGGGVLDTQYF. CDR3 bases: TGTGCCAGCAGCGTAGGCGGGGGGGTTCTAGATACGCAGTATTTT. The full variable domain, with the rest looked up from reference TRBV9 and TRBJ2-3, is DSGVTQTPKHLITATGQRVTLRCSPRSGDLSVYWYQQSLDQGLQFLIQYYNGEERAKGNILERFSAQQFPDLHSELNLSSLELGDSALYFCASSVGGGVLDTQYFGPGTRLTVL.